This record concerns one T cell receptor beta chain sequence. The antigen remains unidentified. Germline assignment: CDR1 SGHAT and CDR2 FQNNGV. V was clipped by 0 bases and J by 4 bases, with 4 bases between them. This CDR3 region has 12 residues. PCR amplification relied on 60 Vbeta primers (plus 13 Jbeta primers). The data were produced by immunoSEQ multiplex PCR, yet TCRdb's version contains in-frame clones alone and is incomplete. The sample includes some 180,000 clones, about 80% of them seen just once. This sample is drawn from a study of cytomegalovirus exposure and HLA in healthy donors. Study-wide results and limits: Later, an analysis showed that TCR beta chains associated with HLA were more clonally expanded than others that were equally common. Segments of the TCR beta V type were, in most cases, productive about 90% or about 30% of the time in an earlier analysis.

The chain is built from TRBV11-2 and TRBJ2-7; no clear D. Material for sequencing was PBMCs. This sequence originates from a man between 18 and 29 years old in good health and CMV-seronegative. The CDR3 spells CASSLDRYEQYF. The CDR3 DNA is TGTGCCAGCAGCTTAGATCGGTACGAGCAGTACTTC.